This T cell receptor beta chain was recovered during a study of T-cell reconstitution after alpha-beta-depleted transplantation in children. Regarding the study as a whole: There were some patients whose high TCRbeta diversity at day 60 came from surviving recipient T cells and thymic progenitors. Reportedly, alpha-beta T cells present about two months post-transplant originated from several hundred expanded clones of graft origin. Most T-cell counts and diversity one year after the transplant came from T cells that were newly produced.

The TCRbeta library incorporated unique molecular identifiers. MiXCR was run by TCRdb on the PCR reads, yielding one entry per CDR3 protein. The profile shows nearly 350,000 distinct CDR3 sequences, 15% to 20% of them singletons. V lost 3 bases, J lost 5 bases, and 20 bases lay in between. CDR3 length: 17 residues. Germline-derived CDR1 and CDR2 are SEHNR and FQNEAQ (reference sequence). In regard to this clonotype: Its matching antigen is unknown.

The TCR was taken from a male patient aged 2-15 years who had a stem cell transplant for acute lymphoblastic leukemia, so the T cells may come from the graft donor. The sequences come from PBMCs, mostly from graft donor cells, collected 360 days after TCRalphabeta/CD19-depleted stem cell transplant. This chain links TRBV7-9 with TRBJ2-1; no clear D gene. CDR3 loop: CASSLSTIGPRDNEQFF. CDR3 bases: TGTGCCAGCAGCTTGTCCACTATCGGACCCCGAGACAATGAGCAGTTCTTC. The whole variable domain, remainder taken from reference TRBV7-9 and TRBJ2-1, is DTGVSQNPRHKITKRGQNVTFRCDPISEHNRLYWYRQTLGQGPEFLTYFQNEAQLEKSRLLSDRFSAERPKGSFSTLEIQRTEQGDSAMYLCASSLSTIGPRDNEQFFGPGTRLTVL.